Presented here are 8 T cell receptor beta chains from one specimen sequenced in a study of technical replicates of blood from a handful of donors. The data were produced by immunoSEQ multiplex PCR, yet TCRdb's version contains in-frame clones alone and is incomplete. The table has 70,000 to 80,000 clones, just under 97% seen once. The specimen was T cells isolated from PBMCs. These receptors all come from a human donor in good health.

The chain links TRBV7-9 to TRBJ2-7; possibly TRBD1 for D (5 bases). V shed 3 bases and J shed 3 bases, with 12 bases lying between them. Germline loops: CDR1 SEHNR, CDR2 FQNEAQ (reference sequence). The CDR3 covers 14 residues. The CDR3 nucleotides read TGTGCCAGCAGCTTTCAGGGCGGAAACTACGAGCAGTACTTC. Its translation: CASSFQGGNYEQYF.

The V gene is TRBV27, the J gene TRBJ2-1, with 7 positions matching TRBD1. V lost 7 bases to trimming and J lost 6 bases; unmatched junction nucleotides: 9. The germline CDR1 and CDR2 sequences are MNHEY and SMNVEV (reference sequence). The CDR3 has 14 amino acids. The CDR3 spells CASTRRTGANEQFF. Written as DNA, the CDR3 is TGTGCCAGCACGCGTCGAACAGGGGCCAATGAGCAGTTCTTC.

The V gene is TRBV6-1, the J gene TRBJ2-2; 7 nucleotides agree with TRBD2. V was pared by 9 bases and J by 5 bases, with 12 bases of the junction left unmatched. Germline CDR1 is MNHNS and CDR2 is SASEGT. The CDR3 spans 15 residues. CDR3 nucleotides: TGTGCCAGGGGGGGGGTAGTGGCGGGGACCGGGGAGCTGTTTTTT. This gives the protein CARGGVVAGTGELFF.

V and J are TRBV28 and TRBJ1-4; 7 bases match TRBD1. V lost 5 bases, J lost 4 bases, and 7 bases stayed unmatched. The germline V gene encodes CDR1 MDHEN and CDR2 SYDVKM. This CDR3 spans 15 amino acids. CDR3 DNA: TGTGCCAGCAGTCTGCCGGGACAGCGTAATGAAAAACTGTTTTTT. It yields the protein CASSLPGQRNEKLFF. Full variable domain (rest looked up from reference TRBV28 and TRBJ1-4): DVKVTQSSRYLVKRTGEKVFLECVQDMDHENMFWYRQDPGLGLRLIYFSYDVKMKEKGDIPEGYSVSREKKERFSLILESASTNQTSMYLCASSLPGQRNEKLFFGSGTQLSVL.

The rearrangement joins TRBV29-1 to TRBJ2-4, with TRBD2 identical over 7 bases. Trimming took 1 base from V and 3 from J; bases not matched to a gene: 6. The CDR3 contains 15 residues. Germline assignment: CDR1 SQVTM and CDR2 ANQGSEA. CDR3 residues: CSVEGWGGGKNIQYF. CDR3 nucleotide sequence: TGCAGCGTTGAAGGGTGGGGGGGAGGCAAAAACATTCAGTACTTC.

DNA for the CDR3: TGTGCCAGCTCCTTAGGAGGAGTTTCAGATACGCAGTATTTT. Protein: CASSLGGVSDTQYF. This chain joins TRBV4-2 and TRBJ2-3; D possibly corresponds to TRBD2 (5 bases). V was shortened by 8 bases and J by 4 bases, with 16 bases between the two germline ends. The CDR3 has 14 amino acids. Germline V CDR1 and CDR2: LGHNA, YNFKEQ.

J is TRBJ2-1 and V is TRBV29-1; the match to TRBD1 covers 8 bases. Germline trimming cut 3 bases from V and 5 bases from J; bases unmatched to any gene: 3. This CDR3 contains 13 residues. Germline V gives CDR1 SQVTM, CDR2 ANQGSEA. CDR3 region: CSVEDRDDNEQFF. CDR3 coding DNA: TGCAGCGTTGAGGACAGGGACGACAATGAGCAGTTCTTC.

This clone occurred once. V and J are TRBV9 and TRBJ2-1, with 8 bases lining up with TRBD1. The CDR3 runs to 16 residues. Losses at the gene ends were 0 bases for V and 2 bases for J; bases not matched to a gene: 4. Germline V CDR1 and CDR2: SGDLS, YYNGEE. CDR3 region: CASSVGEQGAYNEQFF. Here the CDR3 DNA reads TGTGCCAGCAGCGTAGGGGAACAGGGGGCCTACAATGAGCAGTTCTTC.